This TCR beta chain comes out of a study of Ad26.COV2.S vaccination and SARS-CoV-2 variants. Study-wide background: Into the muscle, Ad26.COV2.S was dosed once or twice, 56 days apart.

V lost 1 base to trimming and J lost 5 bases, with 5 bases between them. Germline CDR1 reads LGHDT; CDR2 reads YNNKEL (reference sequence). The CDR3 contains 12 residues. Some clones are missing from TCRdb's copy, which holds only in-frame ones; the method was immunoSEQ multiplex PCR. There are about 470,000 clones in the sample; roughly 88% occur only once, and approximately 4.3% lies in the top ten. Treatment in this sample: 15 to 20 received Ad26.COV2.S at low or high dose, single or two shots; about 5 received placebo; per-sample allocation not given. Collection of the samples took place on day 63 after the first injection of vaccine or placebo.

This TCR derives from a person aged 18-60 years who received the Ad26.COV2.S COVID-19 vaccine or a placebo. Sequencing used peripheral blood, obtained in a trial of Ad26.COV2.S vaccine versus placebo. V is TRBV3-1 (or the pseudogene TRBV3-2) and J is TRBJ2-5, with D hard to call. For the CDR3, the DNA is TGTGCCAGCAGCCAAGTCCCCGAGACCCAGTACTTC. This encodes CASSQVPETQYF.